This paragraph reports one TCR beta chain. Ten or more counts support this clonotype. It lacks a known antigen. No qualities accompany the bases; no much larger clone lies one base away. This record comes from a study of post-analysis software for immune sequencing data (dated by TCRdb to about 2015). At the level of the whole study: Recorded disease courses included relapsing-remitting, secondary progressive and progressive-relapsing multiple sclerosis, with some patients lacking subtype annotation. The multiple sclerosis patient repertoires were compared with approximately 11 previously published healthy control repertoires from donors aged about 6 to 26 years. A subset of samples was prepared in parallel using single-end sample barcoding, then pooled and co-amplified after Illumina adapter ligation.

The CDR3 starts with the cysteine, ends with the phenylalanine, and has 16 residues. Only CDR3 DNA is held: 48 bases, read in frame from base 1. CDR1 MNHNS and CDR2 SASEGT were looked up in the germline V gene. V is cut back by 5 bases and J by 2 bases, with 11 bases in the junction unmatched. What the research found in general, with its limitations: Strong co-clustering of samples prepared in the same batch was shown by direct clustering with F measure, prompting a batch-effect correction. Patients showed significantly higher frequencies than controls for five TRBV segments, among them TRBV5-6, TRBV5-1 and TRBV20-1. The control group was slightly older than the multiple sclerosis patient group. Multiple sclerosis patients had significantly lower normalized Chao1 diversity than controls, a result that suggests substantial peripheral T-cell clonal expansion.

TCR beta repertoires were profiled from peripheral blood of approximately 13 young patients with multiple sclerosis to demonstrate the VDJtools post-analysis software. Multiple sclerosis patients were children and adolescents aged roughly 6 to 15 years. The library came from PCR. Instrument on record: Illumina HiSeq 2500. To reduce PCR and sequencing biases, unique molecular identifiers were built into the TCR beta cDNA libraries. Every 1 to 10 million input T cells yielded about 500,000 cDNA molecules, meaning each molecule approximated one T cell. The same protocol used for the earlier healthy control dataset was applied to prepare and sequence the patient libraries. Samples belonging to the same batch were prepared together, multiplexed and sequenced on a shared HiSeq lane. Concerning the study's data processing: MIGEC handled the raw barcoded reads, throwing out single-read molecular identifier groups before consensus assembly and CDR3 extraction. VDJtools was used for post-analysis of the clonotype tables, and diversity was normalized by down-sampling every dataset to the size of the smallest sample. To correct batch-related cross-sample contamination, repertoire overlap clustering matched CDR3 amino acid sequences but not nucleotide sequences. TCRdb applied fastp at Q25 and MiXCR to the public reads, then kept only in-frame beta chains. CDR3 protein sequences are deduplicated, and each keeps its most common genes and DNA. TCRdb assigned the V and J calls; the authors' analysis was not used. In this sample the table shows approximately 400,000 distinct CDR3 sequences, approximately 38% of which occur a single time. The ten top clones hold about an eighth of the sample.

The sequencing sample was made of blood. This clonotype originated in a girl aged 5 to 17 with multiple sclerosis. Here the chain combines TRBV6-1 and TRBJ1-2, with 7 middle bases fitting TRBD1. CDR3 sequence: CASSLLTGAENYGYTF. DNA sequence: TGTGCCAGCAGTCTATTAACAGGGGCGGAGAACTATGGCTACACCTTC.